These 24 T cell receptor beta chains were sequenced from one sample in a study of spatial heterogeneity in lung cancer. Notes on the study in general: Expanded intratumoral alpha and beta TCR counts tracked tumor mutation counts.

TCRdb re-called the 5' RACE reads through MiXCR, storing one row per CDR3 protein. The sample gives about 1,600 distinct CDR3 sequences, 20% to 25% of which show up once; less than 25% is in the top ten. Antigens of these TCRs are unknown. The time point: sample taken at primary tumor resection. The source was lung tumor tissue, collected at surgery. The receptors come from a male donor with early-stage non-small cell lung cancer.

By share, this clonotype counts as medium-sized. The rearrangement links TRBV7-2 to TRBJ1-2; TRBD1 might be the D (5 bases). Looked up from germline, CDR1 is SGHTA and CDR2 is FQGNSA. Trimming left V 0 bases short and J 3 bases short, with 11 bases between. This CDR3 is 15 amino acids long. The CDR3 protein is CASSLASDSYYGYTF. In DNA, the CDR3 is TGTGCCAGCAGCTTAGCGTCTGACAGTTACTATGGCTACACCTTC. Based on the CDR3 plus reference TRBV7-2 and TRBJ1-2, the full variable domain is GAGVSQSPSNKVTEKGKDVELRCDPISGHTALYWYRQSLGQGLEFLIYFQGNSAPDKSGLPSDRFSAERTGGSVSTLTIQRTQQEDSAVYLCASSLASDSYYGYTFGSGTRLTVV.

This clonotype is judged medium-sized. The V and J genes are TRBV9 and TRBJ2-7, with 11 positions matching TRBD2. J was trimmed by 4 bases and V by 0 bases; bases with no gene match: 3. CDR3 size: 15 residues. Germline lookup yields CDR1 SGDLS and CDR2 YYNGEE. The CDR3 sequence: CASSVDPSGRYEQYF. The CDR3 nucleotides read TGTGCCAGCAGCGTAGATCCTAGCGGGAGGTACGAGCAGTACTTC. Based on the CDR3 plus reference TRBV9 and TRBJ2-7, the full variable domain is DSGVTQTPKHLITATGQRVTLRCSPRSGDLSVYWYQQSLDQGLQFLIQYYNGEERAKGNILERFSAQQFPDLHSELNLSSLELGDSALYFCASSVDPSGRYEQYFGPGTRLTVT.

In its sample, this clonotype is medium-sized. The V gene is TRBV10-3, the J gene TRBJ2-3; TRBD2 matches at 8 bases. The germline CDR1 and CDR2 sequences are ENHRY and SYGVKD. With V trimmed by 0 bases and J by 0 bases, 14 bases remained unmatched. This CDR3 spans 20 amino acids. The CDR3 region has the DNA TGTGCCATCAGTGAGTCGAGTAGCGGGGCCGCCTCACTTAGCACAGATACGCAGTATTTT. The encoded protein is CAISESSSGAASLSTDTQYF.

By share, this clonotype ranks as medium-sized (0.01 to 0.1%). V gene TRBV20-1 combines with J gene TRBJ2-1, with D perhaps matching TRBD2 (7 bases). From germline, CDR1 is DFQATT and CDR2 SNEGSKA (reference sequence). The length of the CDR3 is 17 residues. V gave up 0 bases and J gave up 0 bases, with 15 bases separating them. CDR3 sequence (DNA): TGCAGTGCTAGAGATCTCCGCGGGGGCAGCTCCTACAATGAGCAGTTCTTC. This gives the protein CSARDLRGGSSYNEQFF.

J is TRBJ1-1 and V is TRBV29-1; 7 bases agree with TRBD1. Germline-derived CDR1 and CDR2 are SQVTM and ANQGSEA. The CDR3 has 14 residues. The V gene end was trimmed by 4 bases and the J gene end by 0 bases; junction bases not matched to a gene: 5. CDR3 region: CSVGDREMNTEAFF. The CDR3 nucleotides are TGCAGCGTTGGAGACAGGGAAATGAACACTGAAGCTTTCTTT.

By share of the sample, this clonotype is medium-sized. The V call is TRBV28, the J call TRBJ2-1; 7 bases match TRBD1. This CDR3 has 12 amino acids. V lost 7 bases to trimming and J lost 12 bases; unmatched junction nucleotides: 9. CDR1 is MDHEN, CDR2 SYDVKM, per germline. CDR3 protein: CASTPPRGTQFF. In DNA form, the CDR3 reads TGTGCCAGCACTCCCCCCAGGGGGACGCAGTTCTTC.

This clonotype is labeled medium-sized (0.01 to 0.1%). The V call is TRBV4-1, the J call TRBJ2-2, with 12 bases that match TRBD2. This CDR3 region has 20 residues. Germline V gene lookup returns CDR1 MGHRA and CDR2 YSYEKL. V lost 0 bases to trimming and J lost 5 bases; unmatched junction nucleotides: 13. CDR3 nucleotide sequence: TGCGCCAGCAGCCAAGATCCATCTAGCGGGGGGGCCCGCGGTACCGGGGAGCTGTTTTTT. Translated, it gives CASSQDPSSGGARGTGELFF.

V and J are TRBV20-1 and TRBJ1-2; D not certain. This CDR3 is 13 amino acids long. V shed 0 bases and J shed 3 bases, with 8 bases lying between them. Per the germline V gene, CDR1 is DFQATT and CDR2 is SNEGSKA (reference sequence). The CDR3 DNA follows: TGCAGTGCTAGAGATATGACGGACTATGGCTACACCTTC. Protein: CSARDMTDYGYTF.

This clonotype came up a few times. V gene TRBV28 combines with J gene TRBJ2-4; 13 bases fit TRBD2. V was pared by 5 bases and J by 5 bases, with 12 bases of the junction left unmatched. The CDR3 extends over 18 amino acids. Germline lookup yields CDR1 MDHEN and CDR2 SYDVKM. The CDR3 sequence is CASSPPALGLAGENIQYF. CDR3 in DNA: TGTGCCAGCAGTCCTCCTGCCCTTGGACTAGCGGGGGAAAACATTCAGTACTTC.

This clonotype was seen more than once but under ten times. V usage is TRBV4-1 and J usage is TRBJ2-4; D perhaps matches TRBD2 (6 bases). CDR3 length equals 13 residues. CDR1 is MGHRA and CDR2 is YSYEKL in the germline V gene. V lost 0 bases to trimming and J lost 9 bases, with 9 bases between them. The CDR3 DNA sequence: TGCGCCAGCAGCCAAGAGGAGGGACGCATTCAGTACTTC. It codes for CASSQEEGRIQYF.

By frequency in the sample, this clonotype is medium-sized. The V call is TRBV6-1, the J call TRBJ2-3, with D unclear. Trimming shortened V by 2 bases and J by 1 base, and 7 bases separated the two germline ends. The CDR3 covers 14 residues. Germline values: CDR1 MNHNS, CDR2 SASEGT. The chain's CDR3 is CASSEFWGTDTQYF. The CDR3 region has the DNA TGTGCCAGCAGTGAATTCTGGGGCACAGATACGCAGTATTTT.

By proportion, this clonotype is large. V gene TRBV28 combines with J gene TRBJ2-1; 7 bases line up with TRBD1. The CDR3 contains 13 residues. The ends lost 7 bases at V and 3 bases at J; junction bases unmatched: 3. Looked up from germline, CDR1 is MDHEN and CDR2 is SYDVKM. The CDR3 sequence: CASIRDSYNEQFF. CDR3 nucleotide sequence: TGTGCCAGCATTCGGGACAGCTACAATGAGCAGTTCTTC.

This clonotype was picked up a small number of times. The rearrangement uses TRBV20-1 and TRBJ1-1; D possibly corresponds to TRBD1 (5 bases). Germline CDR1 is DFQATT and CDR2 is SNEGSKA (reference sequence). The CDR3 runs 13 residues. Trimming pared 6 bases from V and 1 base from J, leaving 12 bases between. DNA for the CDR3: TGCAGTGCCCTCCGGACACGGAACACTGAAGCTTTCTTT. It is translated as CSALRTRNTEAFF.

V gene TRBV6-2 or TRBV6-3 combines with J gene TRBJ2-1, with D possibly being TRBD2 (6 bases). Trimming took off 0 bases at V and 7 bases at J, with 25 bases between the two ends. The germline CDR1 and CDR2 sequences are MNHEY and SVGEGT. The CDR3 is 19 amino acids. DNA of the CDR3: TGTGCCAGCAGTTACTCCGGGGTCCTCACGGGAGTCCGTTTTAATGAGCAGTTCTTC. It codes for CASSYSGVLTGVRFNEQFF.

This clonotype has more than one count but fewer than ten. As DNA, the CDR3 is TGTGCCAGCTCGGTGGCAAGTGAAGCTTTCTTT. It codes for CASSVASEAFF. The chain is built from TRBV18 and TRBJ1-1, with D unclear. CDR3 size: 11 residues. Germline CDR1 and CDR2: KGHSH and LQKENI. Deletions cut 6 bases from V and 7 bases from J, with 9 bases between.

By frequency in the sample, this clonotype is large (0.1 to 1%). V is TRBV5-1 and J is TRBJ2-2; 7 nucleotides line up with TRBD2. Germline V gene data show CDR1 as SGHRS and CDR2 as YFSETQ. J was trimmed by 6 bases and V by 0 bases; bases with no gene match: 5. The CDR3 has 15 residues. The CDR3 region is CASSLVAGESGELFF. For the CDR3, the DNA is TGCGCCAGCAGCTTGGTTGCGGGAGAGTCCGGGGAGCTGTTTTTT. Using reference TRBV5-1 and TRBJ2-2 for the parts outside the CDR3, the full variable domain is KAGVTQTPRYLIKTRGQQVTLSCSPISGHRSVSWYQQTPGQGLQFLFEYFSETQRNKGNFPGRFSGRQFSNSRSEMNVSTLELGDSALYLCASSLVAGESGELFFGEGSRLTVL.

In its sample, this clonotype ranks as medium-sized. This rearrangement joins TRBV27 to TRBJ2-5; D ambiguous. CDR1 and CDR2 from the germline V gene are MNHEY and SMNVEV (reference sequence). The germline V and J ends were trimmed by 5 bases and 2 bases, with 18 bases remaining between them. This CDR3 region has 16 residues. The CDR3 DNA reads TGTGCCAGCAGTGGAGAACCGTTCAGGTGGCAAGAGACCCAGTACTTC. Amino acid sequence: CASSGEPFRWQETQYF.

This clonotype is medium-sized within its sample. The genes are TRBV4-1 and TRBJ2-5, with TRBD2 identical over 9 bases. Germline V lookup: CDR1 MGHRA, CDR2 YSYEKL. The length of the CDR3 is 15 residues. The ends lost 1 base at V and 5 bases at J; junction bases unmatched: 5. Written as DNA, the CDR3 is TGCGCCAGCAGCCAAGGGGCTAGCGGGGATGAGACCCAGTACTTC. Translation gives CASSQGASGDETQYF.

Judged by abundance, this clonotype is medium-sized. The chain is built from TRBV29-1 and TRBJ1-3, with D unclear. Trimming pared 2 bases from V and 5 bases from J, leaving 7 bases between. Germline-derived CDR1 and CDR2 are SQVTM and ANQGSEA. The CDR3 is made up of 12 amino acids. The CDR3 sequence: CSVETGRNTIYF. The CDR3 DNA reads TGCAGCGTTGAAACCGGACGAAACACCATATATTTT. The full variable domain, completed using reference TRBV29-1 and TRBJ1-3, is SAVISQKPSRDICQRGTSLTIQCQVDSQVTMMFWYRQQPGQSLTLIATANQGSEATYESGFVIDKFPISRPNLTFSTLTVSNMSPEDSSIYLCSVETGRNTIYFGEGSWLTVV.

By share, this clonotype counts as large (0.1 to 1%). V gene TRBV7-6 combines with J gene TRBJ2-2; D might be TRBD1 (6 bases). The CDR3 spans 14 residues. Trimming took off 3 bases at V and 7 bases at J, with 12 bases between the two ends. Germline CDR1 reads SGHVS; CDR2 reads FNYEAQ. The CDR3 region is CASSFDRLGGELFF. The CDR3 DNA is TGTGCCAGCAGCTTTGACAGGCTGGGCGGGGAGCTGTTTTTT.

V usage is TRBV7-2 and J usage is TRBJ1-4, with a weak D call TRBD1 (6 bases). Deletions cut 5 bases from V and 10 bases from J, with 23 bases between. Germline V CDR1 and CDR2: SGHTA, FQGNSA. This CDR3 comprises 16 residues. The CDR3 DNA is TGTGCCAGCAGCCCCCAGGGCCAGGGGCAGGTTGGAAAACTGTTTTTT. This codes for CASSPQGQGQVGKLFF.

This clonotype ranks as medium-sized. V and J are TRBV28 and TRBJ2-1; TRBD2 is a possible D gene (5 bases). Germline CDR1 is MDHEN and CDR2 is SYDVKM. The CDR3 runs to 14 residues. Trimming left V 3 bases short and J 4 bases short, with 10 bases between. The CDR3, as DNA: TGTGCCAGCAGTTTGGTTACTAGTTACAATGAGCAGTTCTTC. Encoded protein: CASSLVTSYNEQFF.

This clonotype is labeled as medium-sized. Here the CDR3 reads CASSSGQNTEAFF. In nucleotides, the CDR3 is TGCGCCAGCAGCAGTGGACAGAACACTGAAGCTTTCTTT. The V gene is TRBV5-1, the J gene TRBJ1-1, with D tentatively TRBD1 (5 bases). Germline CDR1 SGHRS, CDR2 YFSETQ. The CDR3 runs 13 residues. Trimming stripped 4 bases from V and 1 base from J, with 8 bases between.

By frequency in the sample, this clonotype is large. The chain couples TRBV3-1 to TRBJ2-5, with D possibly being TRBD2 (5 bases). Germline assignment: CDR1 LGHDT and CDR2 YNNKEL (reference sequence). The CDR3 spans 13 residues. Trimming took off 4 bases at V and 5 bases at J, with 11 bases between the two ends. This CDR3 is CASSRTSWETQYF. DNA for the CDR3: TGTGCCAGCAGCCGCACTAGTTGGGAGACCCAGTACTTC.